Listed here is a single T cell receptor (beta chain). Its antigen is as yet unknown. With 60 Vbeta and 13 Jbeta primers, the PCR was carried out. Data came from immunoSEQ multiplex PCR; TCRdb stores just in-frame clones and leaves some out. The sample includes 120,000 or so clones, around 80% of them seen just once. The sample comes from a study of cytomegalovirus exposure and HLA in healthy donors. Overall study findings and caveats: Later analysis identified a missense DCLRE1C variant that was linked to TCR beta V- and J-gene trimming.

The receptor was isolated from a man aged 25-45 years in good health and CMV-seronegative. Sequencing input: PBMCs.

DNA of the CDR3: TGTGCCAGCAGTGAAAGGCAGGGGGCTTTCTTT. Its translation is CASSERQGAFF. The V call is TRBV2, the J call TRBJ1-1; a weak D match, TRBD1 (6 bases). Trimming removed 2 bases at V and 11 bases at J, with 9 bases between. Looked up from germline, CDR1 is SNHLY and CDR2 is FYNNEI. The CDR3 length is 11 residues.